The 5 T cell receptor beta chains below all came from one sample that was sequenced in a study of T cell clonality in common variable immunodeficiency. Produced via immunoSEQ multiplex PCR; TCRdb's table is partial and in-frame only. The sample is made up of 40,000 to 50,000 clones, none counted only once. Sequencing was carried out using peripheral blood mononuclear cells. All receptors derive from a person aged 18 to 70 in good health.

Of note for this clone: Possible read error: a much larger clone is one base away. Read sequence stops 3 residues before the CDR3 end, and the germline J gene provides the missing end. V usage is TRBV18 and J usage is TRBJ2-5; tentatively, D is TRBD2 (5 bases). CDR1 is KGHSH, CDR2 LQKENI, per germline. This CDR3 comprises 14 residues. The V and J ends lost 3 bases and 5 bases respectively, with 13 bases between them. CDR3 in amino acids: CASSPTRFEETQYF. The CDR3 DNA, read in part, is TGTGCCAGCTCACCCACTAGATTTGAGGAGACC. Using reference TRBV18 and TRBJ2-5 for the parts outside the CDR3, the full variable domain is NAGVMQNPRHLVRRRGQEARLRCSPMKGHSHVYWYRQLPEEGLKFMVYLQKENIIDESGMPKERFSAEFPKEGPSILRIQQVVRGDSAAYFCASSPTRFEETQYFGPGTRLLVL.

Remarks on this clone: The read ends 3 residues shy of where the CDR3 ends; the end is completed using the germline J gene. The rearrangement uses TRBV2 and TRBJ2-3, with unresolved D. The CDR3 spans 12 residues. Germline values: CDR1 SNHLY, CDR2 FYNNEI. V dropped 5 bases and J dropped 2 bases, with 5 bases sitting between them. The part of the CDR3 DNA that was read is TGTGCCAGCAGTATAATCACAGATACG. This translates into CASSIITDT. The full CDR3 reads CASSIITDTQYF.

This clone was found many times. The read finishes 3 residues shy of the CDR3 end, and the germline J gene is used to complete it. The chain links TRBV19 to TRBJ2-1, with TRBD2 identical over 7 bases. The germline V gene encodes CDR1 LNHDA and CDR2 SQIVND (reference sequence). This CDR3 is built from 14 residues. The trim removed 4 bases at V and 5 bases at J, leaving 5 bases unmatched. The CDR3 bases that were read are TGTGCCAGTAGTAGGCGGGAGAGCAACAATGAG. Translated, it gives CASSRRESNNE. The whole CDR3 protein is CASSRRESNNEQFF.

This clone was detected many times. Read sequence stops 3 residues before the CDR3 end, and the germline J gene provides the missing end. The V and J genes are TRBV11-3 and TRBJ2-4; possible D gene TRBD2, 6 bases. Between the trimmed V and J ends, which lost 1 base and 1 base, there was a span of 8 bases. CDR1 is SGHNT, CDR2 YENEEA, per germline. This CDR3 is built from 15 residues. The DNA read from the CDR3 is TGTGCCAGCAGCTTAGTACGGGGGGCCAAAAACATT. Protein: CASSLVRGAKNI. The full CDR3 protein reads CASSLVRGAKNIQYF.

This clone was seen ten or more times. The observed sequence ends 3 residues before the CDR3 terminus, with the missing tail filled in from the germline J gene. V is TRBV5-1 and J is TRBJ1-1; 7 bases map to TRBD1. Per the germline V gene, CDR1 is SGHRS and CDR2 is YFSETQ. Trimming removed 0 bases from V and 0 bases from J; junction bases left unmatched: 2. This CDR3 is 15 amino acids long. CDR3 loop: CASSLEGQMNTEAFF. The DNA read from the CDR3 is TGCGCCAGCAGCTTGGAGGGACAGATGAACACTGAA.